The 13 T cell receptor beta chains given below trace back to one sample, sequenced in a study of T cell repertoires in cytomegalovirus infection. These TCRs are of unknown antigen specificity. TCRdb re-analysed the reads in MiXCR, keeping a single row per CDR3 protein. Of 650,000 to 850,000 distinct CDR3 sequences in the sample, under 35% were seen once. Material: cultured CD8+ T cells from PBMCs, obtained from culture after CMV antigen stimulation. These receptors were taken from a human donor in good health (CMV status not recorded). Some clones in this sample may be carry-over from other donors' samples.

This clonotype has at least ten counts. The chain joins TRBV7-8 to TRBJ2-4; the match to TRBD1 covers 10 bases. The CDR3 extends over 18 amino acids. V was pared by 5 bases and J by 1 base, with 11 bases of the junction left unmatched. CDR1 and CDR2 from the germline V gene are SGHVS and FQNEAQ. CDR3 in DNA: TGTGCCAGCAGCACGCGGACAGGGGGGACTAAGGCCAAAAACATTCAGTACTTC. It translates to CASSTRTGGTKAKNIQYF. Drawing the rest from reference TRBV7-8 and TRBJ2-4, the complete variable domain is GAGVSQSPRYKVAKRGQDVALRCDPISGHVSLFWYQQALGQGPEFLTYFQNEAQLDKSGLPSDRFFAERPEGSVSTLKIQRTQQEDSAVYLCASSTRTGGTKAKNIQYFGAGTRLSVL.

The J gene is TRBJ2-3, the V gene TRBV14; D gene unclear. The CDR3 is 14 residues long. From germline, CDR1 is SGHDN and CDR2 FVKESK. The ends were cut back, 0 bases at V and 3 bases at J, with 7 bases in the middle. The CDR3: CASSQDDPTDTQYF. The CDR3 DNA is TGTGCCAGCAGCCAAGATGACCCTACAGATACGCAGTATTTT.

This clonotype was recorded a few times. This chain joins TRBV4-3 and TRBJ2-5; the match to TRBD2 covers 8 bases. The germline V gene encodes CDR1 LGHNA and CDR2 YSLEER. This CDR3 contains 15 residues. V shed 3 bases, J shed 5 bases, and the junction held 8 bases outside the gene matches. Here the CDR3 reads CASSHGLAPGETQYF. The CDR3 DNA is TGCGCCAGCAGCCACGGACTAGCCCCTGGGGAGACCCAGTACTTC.

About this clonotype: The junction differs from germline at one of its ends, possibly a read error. Here the CDR3 DNA reads TGTGCCAGCAGCCCGACAGGGGCAGGCTACGAGCAGTACTTT. Translated, it gives CASSPTGAGYEQYF. V and J are TRBV11-1 and TRBJ2-7; TRBD1 matches at 8 bases. The CDR3 length is 14 residues. CDR1 and CDR2 from the germline V gene are SGHAT and FQDESV (reference sequence).

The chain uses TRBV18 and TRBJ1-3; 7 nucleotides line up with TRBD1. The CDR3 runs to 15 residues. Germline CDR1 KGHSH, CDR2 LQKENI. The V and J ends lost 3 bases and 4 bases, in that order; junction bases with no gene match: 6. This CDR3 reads CASSPKGASGNTIYF. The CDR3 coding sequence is TGTGCCAGCTCACCCAAGGGGGCTTCAGGAAACACCATATATTTT. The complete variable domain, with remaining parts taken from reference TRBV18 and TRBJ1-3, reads NAGVMQNPRHLVRRRGQEARLRCSPMKGHSHVYWYRQLPEEGLKFMVYLQKENIIDESGMPKERFSAEFPKEGPSILRIQQVVRGDSAAYFCASSPKGASGNTIYFGEGSWLTVV.

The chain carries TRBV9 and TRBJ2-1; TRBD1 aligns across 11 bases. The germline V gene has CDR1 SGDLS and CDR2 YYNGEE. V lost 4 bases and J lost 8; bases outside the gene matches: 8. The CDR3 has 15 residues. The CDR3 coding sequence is TGTGCCAGCAGCCACGGCGGGACAGGGGGGGATGAGCAGTTCTTC. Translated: CASSHGGTGGDEQFF.

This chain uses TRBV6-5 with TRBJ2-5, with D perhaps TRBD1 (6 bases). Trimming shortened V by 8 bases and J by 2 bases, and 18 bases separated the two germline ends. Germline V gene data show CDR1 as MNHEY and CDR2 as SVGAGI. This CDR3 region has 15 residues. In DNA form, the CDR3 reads TGTGCCAGCTGGTACAGGGACGGCACACAAGAGACCCAGTACTTC. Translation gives CASWYRDGTQETQYF.

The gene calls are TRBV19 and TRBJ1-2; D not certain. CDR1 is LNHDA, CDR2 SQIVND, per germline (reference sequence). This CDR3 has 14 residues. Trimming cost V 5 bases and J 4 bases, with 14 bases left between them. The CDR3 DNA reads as TGTGCCAGTAGTCACACCGCGCGGCCCTATGGCTACACCTTC. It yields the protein CASSHTARPYGYTF.

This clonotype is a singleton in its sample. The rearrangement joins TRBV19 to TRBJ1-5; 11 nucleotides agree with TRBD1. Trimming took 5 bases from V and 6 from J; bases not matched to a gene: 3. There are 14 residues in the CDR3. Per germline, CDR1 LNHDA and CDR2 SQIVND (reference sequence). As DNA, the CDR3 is TGTGCCAGTAGTGGACAGGGGGCTGGTCAGCCCCAGCATTTT. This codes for CASSGQGAGQPQHF.

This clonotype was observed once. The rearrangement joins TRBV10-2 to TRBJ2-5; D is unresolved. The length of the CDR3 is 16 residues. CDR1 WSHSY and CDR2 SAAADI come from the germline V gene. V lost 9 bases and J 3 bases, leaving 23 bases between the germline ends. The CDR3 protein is CASLPPESSRKETQYF. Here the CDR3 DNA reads TGCGCCAGTCTACCCCCGGAGTCGAGCCGAAAAGAGACCCAGTACTTC.

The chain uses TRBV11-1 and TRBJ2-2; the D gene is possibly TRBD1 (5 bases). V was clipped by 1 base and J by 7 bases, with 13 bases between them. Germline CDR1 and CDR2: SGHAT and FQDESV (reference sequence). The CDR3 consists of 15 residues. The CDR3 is CASSLVTGLIGELFF. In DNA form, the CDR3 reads TGTGCCAGCAGCTTAGTAACAGGATTGATCGGGGAGCTGTTTTTT.

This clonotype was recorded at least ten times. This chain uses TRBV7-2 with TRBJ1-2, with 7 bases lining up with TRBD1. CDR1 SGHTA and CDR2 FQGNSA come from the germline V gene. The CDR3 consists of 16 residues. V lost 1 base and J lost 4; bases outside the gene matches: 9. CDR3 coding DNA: TGTGCCAGCAGCTTAGTCGCAGGGGGATCGGTCTATGGCTACACCTTC. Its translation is CASSLVAGGSVYGYTF.

In DNA, the CDR3 is TGTGCCAGCAGTCGAAGGGCTCCAAATCAGCCCCAGCATTTT. This translates into CASSRRAPNQPQHF. The chain is built from TRBV6-5 and TRBJ1-5; D is uncertain. CDR1 and CDR2 (germline): MNHEY, SVGAGI. This CDR3 is 14 amino acids long. The V end lost 5 bases, the J end lost 4 bases, and 12 bases lay between the germline ends.